These T cell receptor beta chains were read from a single sample in a study of T-cell memory formation after mild COVID-19. TCRdb called the 5' RACE reads again in MiXCR, with one record for every CDR3 protein. The table has 150,000 or so distinct CDR3 sequences, about 15% seen once. Sequencing used PBMCs or a T cell subset sorted from them (not recorded which). These receptors originate from an adult woman who had mild COVID-19 (a few samples of this study predate the infection). Cell type and time point are not known. Each CDR3 is given without its conserved first and last residue. Clone size is given for some rows only: seen once, a few or many times, or a class if the clone is expanded.

j_call,clone_size,v_call,cdr3_aa
TRBJ1-2,.,TRBV29-1,SVGEEGRTYGYT
TRBJ2-7,many,TRBV5-4,ASSQGLSYEQY
TRBJ2-5,.,TRBV7-9,ASNRAVGKETQY
TRBJ2-7,many,TRBV18,ASSGARYYEQY
TRBJ2-4,.,TRBV5-1,ASSSRDGTEGLNIQY
TRBJ2-2,few,TRBV7-9,ASSLGAGGRTGELF
TRBJ2-7,.,TRBV2,ASSVGGSYSYEQY
TRBJ2-7,few,TRBV12-3/TRBV12-4,ASSSSGTSGTILSEQY
TRBJ2-1,many,TRBV29-1,SVAQGWDEQF
TRBJ2-7,many,TRBV13,ASSPRGPYEQY
TRBJ1-2,.,TRBV6-5,ASRGTGIYGYT
TRBJ2-7,.,TRBV20-1,SAHDRKDEQY